This TCR beta chain derives from a study of T cell changes during pregnancy in multiple sclerosis. Germline loops: CDR1 MNHNS, CDR2 SASEGT. V lost 5 bases and J 2 bases, leaving 16 bases between the germline ends. This CDR3 has 15 residues. The method was immunoSEQ multiplex PCR; TCRdb's version includes in-frame clones alone and lacks a portion of them. The table has 65,000 to 80,000 clones, approximately 90% seen once. The receptor's source is a female donor with multiple sclerosis, enrolled in a pregnancy study. The chain has TRBV6-1 and TRBJ2-7; D perhaps matches TRBD1 (6 bases). This specimen was CD4+ T cells from peripheral blood mononuclear cells, taken before pregnancy. CDR3 amino acids: CASSHTLQGPYEQYF. CDR3 coding DNA: TGTGCCAGCAGTCATACACTACAGGGACCCTACGAGCAGTACTTC.